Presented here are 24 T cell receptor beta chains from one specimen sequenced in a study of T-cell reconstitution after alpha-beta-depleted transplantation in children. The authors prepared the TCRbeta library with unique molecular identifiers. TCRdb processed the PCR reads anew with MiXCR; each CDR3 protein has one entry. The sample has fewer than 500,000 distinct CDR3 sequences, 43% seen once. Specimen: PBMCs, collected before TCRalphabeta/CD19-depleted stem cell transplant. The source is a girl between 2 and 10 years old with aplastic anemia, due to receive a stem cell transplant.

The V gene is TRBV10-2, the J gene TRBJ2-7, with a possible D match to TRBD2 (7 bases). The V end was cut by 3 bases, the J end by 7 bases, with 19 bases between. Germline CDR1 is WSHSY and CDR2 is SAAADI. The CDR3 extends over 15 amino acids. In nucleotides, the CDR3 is TGCGCCAGCAGTGACTTGGCGGGGGCCCCCACTGAGCAGTACTTC. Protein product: CASSDLAGAPTEQYF.

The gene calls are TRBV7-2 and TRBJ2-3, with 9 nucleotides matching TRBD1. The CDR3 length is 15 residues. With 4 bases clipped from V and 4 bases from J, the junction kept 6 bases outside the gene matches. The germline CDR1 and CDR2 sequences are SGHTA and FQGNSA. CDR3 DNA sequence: TGTGCCAGCAGCTACTCGACAGGGGGGGCAGATACGCAGTATTTT. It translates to CASSYSTGGADTQYF.

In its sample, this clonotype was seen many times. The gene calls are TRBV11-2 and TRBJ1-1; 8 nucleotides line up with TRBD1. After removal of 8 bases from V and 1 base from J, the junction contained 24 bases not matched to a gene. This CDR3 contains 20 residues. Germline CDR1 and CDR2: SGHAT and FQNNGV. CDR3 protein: CASLPSGPGTGQGWNTEAFF. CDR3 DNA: TGTGCCAGCCTCCCCTCTGGGCCGGGGACCGGACAGGGATGGAACACTGAAGCTTTCTTT. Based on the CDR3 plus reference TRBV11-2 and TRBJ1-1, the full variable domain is EAGVAQSPRYKIIEKRQSVAFWCNPISGHATLYWYQQILGQGPKLLIQFQNNGVVDDSQLPKDRFSAERLKGVDSTLKIQPAKLEDSAVYLCASLPSGPGTGQGWNTEAFFGQGTRLTVV.

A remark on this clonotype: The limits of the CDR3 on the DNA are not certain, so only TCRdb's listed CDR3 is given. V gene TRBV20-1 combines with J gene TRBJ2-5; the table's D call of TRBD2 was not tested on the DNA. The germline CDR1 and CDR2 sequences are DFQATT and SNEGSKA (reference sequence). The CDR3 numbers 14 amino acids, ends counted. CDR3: CSARVGTGIETHYF.

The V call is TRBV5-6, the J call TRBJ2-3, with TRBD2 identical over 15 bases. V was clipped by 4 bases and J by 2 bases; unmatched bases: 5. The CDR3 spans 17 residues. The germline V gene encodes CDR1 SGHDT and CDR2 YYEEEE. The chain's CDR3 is CASSNGLAGGPTDTQYF. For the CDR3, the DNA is TGTGCCAGCAGCAACGGACTAGCGGGAGGGCCCACAGATACGCAGTATTTT.

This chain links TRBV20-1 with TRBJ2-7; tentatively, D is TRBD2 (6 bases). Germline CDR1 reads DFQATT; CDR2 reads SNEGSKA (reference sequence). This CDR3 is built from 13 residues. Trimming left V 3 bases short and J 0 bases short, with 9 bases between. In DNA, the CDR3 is TGCAGTGCTAGTGGCGGGATCTCCTACGAGCAGTACTTC. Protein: CSASGGISYEQYF.

The CDR3 DNA is TGTGCCAGCAGCCCACAGGGGAAGTCTGGGGCCAACGTCCTGACTTTC. As protein: CASSPQGKSGANVLTF. V usage is TRBV7-2 and J usage is TRBJ2-6; TRBD1 aligns across 7 bases. Germline V gene lookup returns CDR1 SGHTA and CDR2 FQGNSA. Trimming at V came to 5 bases and at J to 1 base, leaving 5 bases not matched to a gene. This CDR3 spans 16 amino acids.

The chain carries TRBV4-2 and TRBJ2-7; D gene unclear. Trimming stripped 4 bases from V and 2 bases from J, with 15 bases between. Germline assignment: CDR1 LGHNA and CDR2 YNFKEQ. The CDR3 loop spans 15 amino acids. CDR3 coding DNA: TGTGCCAGCAGCCCTATAGCAGGTTCTACCTACGAGCAGTACTTC. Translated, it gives CASSPIAGSTYEQYF.

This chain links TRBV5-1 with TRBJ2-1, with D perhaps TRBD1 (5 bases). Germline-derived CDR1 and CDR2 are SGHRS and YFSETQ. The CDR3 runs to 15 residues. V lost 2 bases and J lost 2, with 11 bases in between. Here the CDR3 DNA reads TGCGCCAGCAGCTTCCCCAGGGATCCCTACAATGAGCAGTTCTTC. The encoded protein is CASSFPRDPYNEQFF.

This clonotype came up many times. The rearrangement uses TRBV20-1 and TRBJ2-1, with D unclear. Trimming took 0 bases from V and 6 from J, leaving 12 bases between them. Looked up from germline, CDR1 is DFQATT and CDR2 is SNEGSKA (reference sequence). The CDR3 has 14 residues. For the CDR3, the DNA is TGCAGTGCTAGAGATCGATTAGCTGGCAATGAGCAGTTCTTC. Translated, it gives CSARDRLAGNEQFF.

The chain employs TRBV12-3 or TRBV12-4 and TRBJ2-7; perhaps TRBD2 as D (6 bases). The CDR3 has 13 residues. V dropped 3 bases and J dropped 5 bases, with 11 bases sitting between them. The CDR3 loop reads CASSFRGTHEQYF. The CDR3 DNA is TGTGCCAGCAGTTTTCGGGGGACCCACGAGCAGTACTTC.

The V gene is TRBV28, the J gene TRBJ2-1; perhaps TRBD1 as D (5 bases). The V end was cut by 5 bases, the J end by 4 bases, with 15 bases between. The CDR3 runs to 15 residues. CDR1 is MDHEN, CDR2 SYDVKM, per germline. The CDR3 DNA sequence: TGTGCCAGCAGTAACCGACAGCTACTTTACAATGAGCAGTTCTTC. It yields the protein CASSNRQLLYNEQFF. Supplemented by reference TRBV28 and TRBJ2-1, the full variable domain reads DVKVTQSSRYLVKRTGEKVFLECVQDMDHENMFWYRQDPGLGLRLIYFSYDVKMKEKGDIPEGYSVSREKKERFSLILESASTNQTSMYLCASSNRQLLYNEQFFGPGTRLTVL.

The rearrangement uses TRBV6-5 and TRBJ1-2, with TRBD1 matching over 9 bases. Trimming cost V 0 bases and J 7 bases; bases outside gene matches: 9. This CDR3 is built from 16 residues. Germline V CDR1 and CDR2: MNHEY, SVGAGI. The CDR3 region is CASSYSQGQGLSGYTF. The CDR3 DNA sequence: TGTGCCAGCAGTTACTCACAGGGACAGGGCTTGTCTGGCTACACCTTC.

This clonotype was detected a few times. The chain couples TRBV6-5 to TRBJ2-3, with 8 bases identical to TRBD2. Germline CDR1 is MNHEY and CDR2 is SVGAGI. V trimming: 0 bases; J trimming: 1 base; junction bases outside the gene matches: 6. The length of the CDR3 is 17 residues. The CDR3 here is CASSYSSKAGGTDTQYF. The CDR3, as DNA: TGTGCCAGCAGTTACTCGAGTAAAGCGGGAGGCACAGATACGCAGTATTTT.

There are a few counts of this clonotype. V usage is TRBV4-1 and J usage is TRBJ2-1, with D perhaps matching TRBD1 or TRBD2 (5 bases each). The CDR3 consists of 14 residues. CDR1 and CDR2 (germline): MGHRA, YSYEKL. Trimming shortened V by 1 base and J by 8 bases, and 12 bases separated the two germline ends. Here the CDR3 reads CASSQGERGDEQFF. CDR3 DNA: TGCGCCAGCAGCCAAGGAGAGAGGGGTGATGAGCAGTTCTTC.

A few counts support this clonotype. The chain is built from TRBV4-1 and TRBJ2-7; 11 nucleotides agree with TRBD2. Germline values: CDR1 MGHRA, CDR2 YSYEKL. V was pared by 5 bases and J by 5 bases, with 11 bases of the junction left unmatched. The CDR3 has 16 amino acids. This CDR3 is CASSNLAGGSTHEQYF. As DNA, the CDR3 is TGCGCCAGCAGCAACTTAGCGGGAGGGTCGACCCACGAGCAGTACTTC.

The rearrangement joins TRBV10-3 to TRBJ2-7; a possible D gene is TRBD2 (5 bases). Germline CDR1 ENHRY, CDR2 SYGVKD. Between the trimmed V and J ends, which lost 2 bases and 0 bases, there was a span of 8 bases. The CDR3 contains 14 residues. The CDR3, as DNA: TGTGCCATCAGTGAGGGACTTATCTCCTACGAGCAGTACTTC. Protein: CAISEGLISYEQYF.

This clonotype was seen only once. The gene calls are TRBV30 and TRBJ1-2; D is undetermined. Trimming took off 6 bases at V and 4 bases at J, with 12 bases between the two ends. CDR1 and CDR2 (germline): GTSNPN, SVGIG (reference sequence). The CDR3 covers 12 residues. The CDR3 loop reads CACPGILYGYTF. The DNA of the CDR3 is TGTGCCTGCCCCGGGATACTCTATGGCTACACCTTC.

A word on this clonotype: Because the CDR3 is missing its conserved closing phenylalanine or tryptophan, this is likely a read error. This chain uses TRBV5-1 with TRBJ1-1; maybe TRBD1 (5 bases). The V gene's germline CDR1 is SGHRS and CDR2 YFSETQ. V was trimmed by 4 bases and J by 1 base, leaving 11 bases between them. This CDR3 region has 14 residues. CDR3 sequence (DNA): TGCGCCAGCAGCGAGGGACGGAGGAACACTGAAGCTTTCTCT. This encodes CASSEGRRNTEAFS.

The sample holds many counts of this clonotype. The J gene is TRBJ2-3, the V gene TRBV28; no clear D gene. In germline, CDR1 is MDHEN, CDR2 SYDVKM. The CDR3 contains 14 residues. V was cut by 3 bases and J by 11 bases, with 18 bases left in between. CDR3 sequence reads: CASSLVRAALLQYF. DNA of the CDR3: TGTGCCAGCAGTTTGGTCCGGGCCGCTCTATTGCAGTATTTT.

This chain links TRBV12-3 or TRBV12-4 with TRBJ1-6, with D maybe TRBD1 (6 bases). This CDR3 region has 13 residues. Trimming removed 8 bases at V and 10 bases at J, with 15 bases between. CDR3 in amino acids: CASSLGGDSPLHF. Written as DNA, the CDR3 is TGTGCCAGCTCATTAGGGGGAGACTCACCCCTCCACTTT.

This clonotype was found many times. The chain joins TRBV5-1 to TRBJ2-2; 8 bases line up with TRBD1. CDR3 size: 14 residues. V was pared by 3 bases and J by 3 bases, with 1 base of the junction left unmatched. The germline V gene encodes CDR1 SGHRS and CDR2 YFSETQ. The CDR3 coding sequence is TGCGCCAGCAGCTCGACAGGGGACACCGGGGAGCTGTTTTTT. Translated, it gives CASSSTGDTGELFF.

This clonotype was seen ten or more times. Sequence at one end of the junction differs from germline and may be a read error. Here the CDR3 reads CASSLRDTQYF. The CDR3 DNA follows: TGTGCCAGCAGCCTTAGAGATACGCAGTATTTT. The rearrangement joins TRBV5-1 to TRBJ2-3; D ambiguous. Germline V gene lookup returns CDR1 SGHRS and CDR2 YFSETQ. This CDR3 comprises 11 residues.

For the CDR3, the DNA is TGCGCCAGCAGCTTGGAAGGTCCTAGCGGCCAAGAGACCCAGTACTTC. Translated: CASSLEGPSGQETQYF. This chain connects TRBV5-1 to TRBJ2-5; 7 nucleotides agree with TRBD2. The germline V gene encodes CDR1 SGHRS and CDR2 YFSETQ. The CDR3 loop spans 16 amino acids. V trimming: 0 bases; J trimming: 1 base; junction bases outside the gene matches: 6.